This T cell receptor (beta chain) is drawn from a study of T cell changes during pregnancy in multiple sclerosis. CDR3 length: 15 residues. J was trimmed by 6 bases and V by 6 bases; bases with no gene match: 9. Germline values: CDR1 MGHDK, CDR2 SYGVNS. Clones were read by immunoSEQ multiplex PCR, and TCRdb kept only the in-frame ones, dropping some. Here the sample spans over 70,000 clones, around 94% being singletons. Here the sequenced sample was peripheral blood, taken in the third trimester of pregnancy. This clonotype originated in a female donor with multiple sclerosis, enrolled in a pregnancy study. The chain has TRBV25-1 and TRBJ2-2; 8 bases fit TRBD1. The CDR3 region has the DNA TGTGCCAGCAGCCGTGTAGGACAGGGCCCCGGGGAGCTGTTTTTT. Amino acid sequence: CASSRVGQGPGELFF.